This T cell receptor (beta chain) was documented in a study of PD-L1 blockade in urothelial cancer. Study summary: About nine tenths of the roughly 30 patients were men with bladder-origin urothelial cancer. Notes on the study in general: Durable-benefit patients showed greater tumor-associated blood clone expansion at 3 weeks.

Concerning this clone: The antigen is undetermined.

Time point here: peripheral blood 6 weeks after treatment start. Samples were collected from each patient before treatment and during treatment. Each patient gave between 1 and 8 of them in total. The table came from immunoSEQ multiplex PCR; TCRdb's copy has only in-frame clones and leaves some out. The sample shows some 120,000 clones, approximately 90% of them seen only once. V was clipped by 6 bases and J by 6 bases; unmatched bases: 4. CDR1 is LNHDA, CDR2 SQIVND, per germline (reference sequence). The length of the CDR3 is 13 residues. Sequenced material: PBMCs, taken around atezolizumab (anti-PD-L1) treatment. The source of this sequence is a man aged 60-69 years with urothelial cancer. The rearrangement uses TRBV19 and TRBJ1-2; TRBD1 agrees at 10 bases. CDR3 sequence reads: CASRGTGVDGYTF. CDR3 in DNA: TGTGCCAGTAGAGGGACAGGGGTAGATGGCTACACCTTC.